This is a list of T cell receptor beta chains from one sample in a study of blood T cell repertoires in COVID-19. The table came from immunoSEQ multiplex PCR; TCRdb's copy has only in-frame clones and leaves some out. This sample yields 200,000 to 250,000 clones, of which approximately 80% are seen a single time; under 3.5% belongs to the top ten. Sequencing was done on a sample of PBMCs or T cells enriched from blood (not recorded which). These TCRs come from a woman aged 55-75 years who had recovered from COVID-19. Each CDR3 is given with its conserved first and last residue. A D gene is named only where the DNA matches it firmly. Clone size is shown for a subset of rows, as once, few, many or a class of expanded clone.

j_call clone_size v_call d_call cdr3_aa cdr3_nt
TRBJ1-2 - TRBV7-9 TRBD1 CASSPTGFRYGYTF TGTGCCAGCAGTCCGACAGGGTTCCGCTATGGCTACACCTTC
TRBJ1-1 - TRBV14 - CASSRNRDTEAFF TGTGCCAGCAGCCGGAACAGGGACACTGAAGCTTTCTTT
TRBJ2-1 few TRBV5-4 TRBD1 CASSEGTGGYNEQFF TGTGCCAGCAGCGAAGGGACAGGGGGCTACAATGAGCAGTTCTTC
TRBJ1-2 once TRBV6-4 TRBD1 CASRGQGANYGYTF TGTGCCAGCAGGGGACAGGGGGCAAACTATGGCTACACCTTC
TRBJ2-1 few TRBV7-8 TRBD2 CASSRGLAVNEQFF TGTGCCAGCAGCAGGGGACTAGCGGTGAATGAGCAGTTCTTC
TRBJ2-3 - TRBV9 - CASSVALRADTQYF TGTGCCAGCAGCGTAGCGCTCAGGGCAGATACGCAGTATTTT
TRBJ1-3 - TRBV13 TRBD1 CASSSWTGAAGNTIYF TGTGCCAGCAGCTCATGGACAGGGGCAGCGGGAAACACCATATATTTT
TRBJ1-2 once TRBV4-1 - CASSGSTPAPYGYTF TGCGCCAGTTCCGGGAGCACCCCAGCACCCTATGGCTACACCTTC
TRBJ2-4 - TRBV9 TRBD1 CASSETPGQGGDIQYF TGTGCCAGCAGCGAGACCCCTGGACAGGGGGGAGACATTCAGTACTTC
TRBJ1-1 - TRBV10-3 - CAISAGFSEAFF TGTGCCATCAGTGCGGGTTTCTCTGAAGCTTTCTTT
TRBJ1-2 - TRBV27 - CASSFSGYGGYTF TGTGCCAGCAGTTTTTCAGGGTACGGCGGCTACACCTTC
TRBJ1-6 - TRBV3-1/TRBV3-2 TRBD1 CASRPGQGNSPLHF TGTGCCAGCAGACCGGGACAGGGCAATTCACCCCTCCACTTT
TRBJ1-2 - TRBV4-3 - CASSQDWPGLGGYTF TGCGCCAGCAGCCAAGATTGGCCGGGTCTAGGTGGCTACACCTTC
TRBJ2-1 - TRBV18 TRBD2 CASSPSTSGSYNEQFF TGTGCCAGCTCACCGTCGACTAGCGGTTCCTACAATGAGCAGTTCTTC
TRBJ2-1 - TRBV5-1 - CASSLETRNEQFF TGCGCCAGCAGCCTAGAGACGAGGAATGAGCAGTTCTTC
TRBJ1-6 - TRBV19 - CASSMNSYSPLHF TGTGCCAGTAGTATGAACAGTTATTCACCCCTCCACTTT
TRBJ2-1 - TRBV2 TRBD2 CASRETSGYNEQFF TGTGCCAGCAGGGAGACTAGCGGGTACAATGAGCAGTTCTTC
TRBJ1-1 - TRBV6-5 TRBD1 CASSYLQGIFTEAFF TGTGCCAGCAGTTATCTACAGGGGATATTCACTGAAGCTTTCTTT
TRBJ1-5 few TRBV10-3 - CAISESGAVNQPQHF TGTGCCATCAGTGAGTCGGGAGCGGTCAATCAGCCCCAGCATTTT
TRBJ1-3 - TRBV18 - CASSPKQGRSGNTIYF TGTGCCAGCTCGCCCAAACAGGGTCGCTCTGGAAACACCATATATTTT
TRBJ1-5 - TRBV6-5 - CASSIQDSNQPQHF TGTGCCAGCAGTATTCAGGATAGCAATCAGCCCCAGCATTTT
TRBJ2-2 few TRBV18 - CASSPGINRVANTGELFF TGTGCCAGCTCACCGGGTATAAACAGGGTCGCGAACACCGGGGAGCTGTTTTTT
TRBJ1-6 - TRBV5-6 TRBD1 CASSLVVGQGNSPLHF TGTGCCAGCAGCTTGGTTGTGGGACAGGGTAATTCACCCCTCCACTTT
TRBJ1-3 - TRBV12-5 TRBD1 CASGRDSISGNTIYF TGTGCTAGTGGTCGGGACAGTATCTCTGGAAACACCATATATTTT
TRBJ1-2 - TRBV5-1 - CASSFDTANYGYTF TGCGCCAGCAGCTTTGACACCGCTAACTATGGCTACACCTTC